Following are 27 T cell receptor beta chains from one sample sequenced in a study of blood T cell repertoires in COVID-19. The data were produced by immunoSEQ multiplex PCR, yet TCRdb's version contains in-frame clones alone and is incomplete. The sample records hundreds of thousands of clones, about 93% being singletons. The specimen was peripheral blood. Source of these receptors: a man aged 60 to 75 with COVID-19, enrolled during active disease.

The rearrangement links TRBV2 to TRBJ1-5; D call uncertain. Germline values: CDR1 SNHLY, CDR2 FYNNEI. The CDR3 totals 15 residues. V lost 3 bases and J 4 bases, leaving 13 bases between the germline ends. The CDR3 coding sequence is TGTGCCAGCAGTGATGGCCTGGCGGGGAATCAGCCCCAGCATTTT. Its protein is CASSDGLAGNQPQHF. Filled out from reference TRBV2 and TRBJ1-5, the complete variable domain reads EPEVTQTPSHQVTQMGQEVILRCVPISNHLYFYWYRQILGQKVEFLVSFYNNEISEKSEIFDDQFSVERPDGSNFTLKIRSTKLEDSAMYFCASSDGLAGNQPQHFGDGTRLSIL.

The chain carries TRBV27 and TRBJ2-2; 7 bases line up with TRBD1. Germline loops: CDR1 MNHEY, CDR2 SMNVEV (reference sequence). V lost 5 bases to trimming and J lost 0 bases; unmatched junction nucleotides: 6. This CDR3 comprises 16 residues. The CDR3 sequence is CASSTTGTANTGELFF. CDR3 nucleotides: TGTGCCAGCAGTACGACAGGGACGGCGAACACCGGGGAGCTGTTTTTT.

J is TRBJ2-6 and V is TRBV7-9, with 7 nucleotides matching TRBD2. Germline V gene data show CDR1 as SEHNR and CDR2 as FQNEAQ (reference sequence). The J segment lost 2 bases and the V segment lost 5 bases, leaving 18 bases of the junction unmatched. This CDR3 spans 20 amino acids. CDR3: CASSNYAAGRELAGANVLTF. CDR3 DNA sequence: TGTGCCAGCAGCAACTATGCAGCGGGGAGGGAGTTGGCTGGGGCCAACGTCCTGACTTTC.

This clone was observed once. The DNA for the CDR3 is TGTGCCAGCAGCGTGATGACAGGAGTGAACACTGAAGCTTTCTTT. Encoded protein: CASSVMTGVNTEAFF. The V call is TRBV14, the J call TRBJ1-1; maybe TRBD1 (6 bases). V lost 5 bases and J 0 bases, leaving 13 bases between the germline ends. Germline V gives CDR1 SGHDN, CDR2 FVKESK. The CDR3 is made up of 15 amino acids. Together with reference TRBV14 and TRBJ1-1, the CDR3 gives the full variable domain: EAGVTQFPSHSVIEKGQTVTLRCDPISGHDNLYWYRRVMGKEIKFLLHFVKESKQDESGMPNNRFLAERTGGTYSTLKVQPAELEDSGVYFCASSVMTGVNTEAFFGQGTRLTVV.

The genes are TRBV5-1 and TRBJ2-1, with 10 bases aligning to TRBD1. V trimming: 5 bases; J trimming: 4 bases; junction bases outside the gene matches: 6. The CDR3 runs to 15 residues. The V gene's germline CDR1 is SGHRS and CDR2 YFSETQ. Here the CDR3 DNA reads TGCGCCAGCAGGAGTGAGGGACAGGGGTACAATGAGCAGTTCTTC. This translates into CASRSEGQGYNEQFF. Supplemented by reference TRBV5-1 and TRBJ2-1, the full variable domain reads KAGVTQTPRYLIKTRGQQVTLSCSPISGHRSVSWYQQTPGQGLQFLFEYFSETQRNKGNFPGRFSGRQFSNSRSEMNVSTLELGDSALYLCASRSEGQGYNEQFFGPGTRLTVL.

The rearrangement uses TRBV9 and TRBJ2-3, with a tentative D call TRBD2 (5 bases). The CDR3 is 15 amino acids. The V gene's germline CDR1 is SGDLS and CDR2 YYNGEE. The V gene lost 4 bases and the J gene lost 1 base, with 13 bases spanning the gap. The CDR3 DNA sequence: TGTGCCAGCAGCTTCCGAGGGTCTCGCACAGATACGCAGTATTTT. It codes for CASSFRGSRTDTQYF.

The J gene is TRBJ1-1, the V gene TRBV19; unclear D gene. The germline V gene encodes CDR1 LNHDA and CDR2 SQIVND (reference sequence). CDR3 length: 14 amino acids. The V end lost 5 bases, the J end lost 5 bases, and 15 bases lay between the germline ends. The CDR3 bases are TGTGCCAGTAGTGTCCGCTCCTCCGGGACTGAAGCTTTCTTT. Its protein product is CASSVRSSGTEAFF.

This sequence joins TRBV4-1 and TRBJ1-5; D is unclear. V lost 4 bases, J lost 0 bases, and 16 bases lay in between. The CDR3 totals 17 residues. Germline CDR1 and CDR2: MGHRA and YSYEKL. CDR3 residues: CASSPGGSRYSNQPQHF. The CDR3 DNA is TGCGCCAGCAGCCCTGGAGGCAGCCGTTATAGCAATCAGCCCCAGCATTTT.

The chain employs TRBV7-2 and TRBJ2-1; D gene uncertain. V was shortened by 0 bases and J by 2 bases, with 11 bases between the two germline ends. Germline lookup yields CDR1 SGHTA and CDR2 FQGNSA. CDR3 size: 16 residues. The CDR3: CASSLAVRSAYNEQFF. The CDR3 coding sequence is TGTGCCAGCAGCTTAGCGGTTAGAAGCGCCTACAATGAGCAGTTCTTC. Supplemented by reference TRBV7-2 and TRBJ2-1, the full variable domain reads GAGVSQSPSNKVTEKGKDVELRCDPISGHTALYWYRQSLGQGLEFLIYFQGNSAPDKSGLPSDRFSAERTGGSVSTLTIQRTQQEDSAVYLCASSLAVRSAYNEQFFGPGTRLTVL.

The J gene is TRBJ2-3, the V gene TRBV5-4; 8 positions agree with TRBD1. The CDR3 totals 15 residues. Unmatched junction bases numbered 4, after V lost 4 bases and J lost 0 bases. Germline V gives CDR1 SGHNT, CDR2 YYREEE (reference sequence). The CDR3 region is CASSRTGLSTDTQYF. In DNA form, the CDR3 reads TGTGCCAGCAGCAGGACAGGGCTAAGCACAGATACGCAGTATTTT.

V and J are TRBV29-1 and TRBJ2-2, with TRBD2 matching over 7 bases. The CDR3 runs to 15 residues. Per germline, CDR1 SQVTM and CDR2 ANQGSEA. After removal of 0 bases from V and 5 bases from J, the junction contained 6 bases not matched to a gene. CDR3 DNA: TGCAGCGTTGAAGATCGGACACTAGCGACCGGGGAGCTGTTTTTT. It is translated as CSVEDRTLATGELFF.

The chain is built from TRBV5-1 and TRBJ2-7, with TRBD2 identical over 11 bases. V lost 3 bases and J lost 4; bases outside the gene matches: 6. The CDR3 totals 15 residues. The germline V gene has CDR1 SGHRS and CDR2 YFSETQ. The CDR3: CASSWGLAETYEQYF. The CDR3 DNA is TGCGCCAGCAGCTGGGGACTAGCGGAGACTTACGAGCAGTACTTC.

The gene calls are TRBV5-4 and TRBJ2-7; 8 bases map to TRBD1. V gave up 0 bases and J gave up 5 bases; unmatched junction bases: 1. Per the germline V gene, CDR1 is SGHNT and CDR2 is YYREEE (reference sequence). The CDR3 is 13 residues long. This chain's CDR3 is CASSLGQGNEQYF. CDR3 in DNA: TGTGCCAGCAGCTTGGGACAGGGGAACGAGCAGTACTTC.

The chain links TRBV2 to TRBJ1-2, with D possibly TRBD1 on 5 matching bases. This CDR3 comprises 15 residues. In germline, CDR1 is SNHLY, CDR2 FYNNEI. Deletions cut 1 base from V and 4 bases from J, with 13 bases between. CDR3 region: CASSEGGRVFYGYTF. The DNA of the CDR3 is TGTGCCAGCAGTGAAGGGGGCAGGGTCTTCTATGGCTACACCTTC.

The chain carries TRBV10-1 and TRBJ2-2; 8 bases are shared with TRBD1. This CDR3 has 14 amino acids. The germline V gene encodes CDR1 WNHNN and CDR2 SYGVQD (reference sequence). V lost 6 bases and J lost 6; bases outside the gene matches: 6. The CDR3 protein is CASRLDRVSGELFF. CDR3 coding DNA: TGCGCCAGCAGATTGGACAGGGTCTCCGGGGAGCTGTTTTTT.

This chain connects TRBV7-9 to TRBJ2-2, with 7 bases lining up with TRBD1. The CDR3 consists of 16 residues. V was pared by 5 bases and J by 1 base, with 7 bases of the junction left unmatched. Germline V gene lookup returns CDR1 SEHNR and CDR2 FQNEAQ (reference sequence). The CDR3 is CASSPQGGVNTGELFF. For the CDR3, the DNA is TGTGCCAGCAGCCCACAAGGGGGCGTGAACACCGGGGAGCTGTTTTTT.

The chain uses TRBV6-5 and TRBJ2-1; possibly TRBD2 for D (5 bases). The CDR3 runs 15 residues. Trimming took off 7 bases at V and 1 base at J, with 14 bases between the two ends. CDR1 and CDR2 (germline): MNHEY, SVGAGI. The CDR3: CASTRGWASYNEQFF. CDR3 nucleotide sequence: TGTGCCAGCACCCGAGGGTGGGCTTCCTACAATGAGCAGTTCTTC.

V usage is TRBV7-6 and J usage is TRBJ2-7; 12 nucleotides align to TRBD1. The CDR3 has 16 residues. Per germline, CDR1 SGHVS and CDR2 FNYEAQ. The junction had 5 bases not matched to a gene; V was cut back by 1 base and J by 4 bases. The CDR3 coding sequence is TGTGCCAGCAGCTTAGAGGGGACAGGGGGCAGTTACGAGCAGTACTTC. Amino acid sequence: CASSLEGTGGSYEQYF.

V usage is TRBV18 and J usage is TRBJ1-1; TRBD1 is a possible D gene (5 bases). The CDR3 consists of 13 residues. The ends were cut back, 6 bases at V and 1 base at J, with 9 bases in the middle. Germline loops: CDR1 KGHSH, CDR2 LQKENI. The DNA for the CDR3 is TGTGCCAGCTCCTCCGGGGGGAACACTGAAGCTTTCTTT. It encodes CASSSGGNTEAFF.

The chain employs TRBV28 and TRBJ2-5; 8 nucleotides align to TRBD1. Losses at the gene ends were 5 bases for V and 5 bases for J; bases not matched to a gene: 10. The CDR3 is made up of 15 amino acids. CDR1 is MDHEN, CDR2 SYDVKM, per germline. The CDR3 spells CASSIHQGAGETQYF. The CDR3 region has the DNA TGTGCCAGCAGTATCCATCAGGGGGCGGGTGAGACCCAGTACTTC.

The rearrangement uses TRBV28 and TRBJ2-3; tentative D call: TRBD2 (7 bases). CDR3 size: 14 residues. CDR1 is MDHEN, CDR2 SYDVKM, per germline. V was cut by 7 bases and J by 1 base, with 12 bases left in between. CDR3 loop: CASIVGGGTDTQYF. Written as DNA, the CDR3 is TGTGCCAGCATTGTAGGGGGGGGCACAGATACGCAGTATTTT.

J is TRBJ2-7 and V is TRBV27, with TRBD2 as a possible D gene (5 bases). Germline CDR1 is MNHEY and CDR2 is SMNVEV (reference sequence). Between the trimmed V and J ends, which lost 6 bases and 0 bases, there was a span of 18 bases. This CDR3 comprises 16 residues. DNA for the CDR3: TGTGCCAGCAGCCAGTTAATAGCGTCCAGCTCCTACGAGCAGTACTTC. Protein product: CASSQLIASSSYEQYF.

This chain links TRBV9 with TRBJ1-2, with D possibly TRBD1 on 5 matching bases. This CDR3 is built from 14 residues. V was clipped by 5 bases and J by 0 bases, with 11 bases between them. The germline gives CDR1 SGDLS, CDR2 YYNGEE. CDR3 amino acids: CASSVTQANYGYTF. CDR3 sequence (DNA): TGTGCCAGCAGTGTAACACAGGCTAACTATGGCTACACCTTC.

The rearrangement joins TRBV27 to TRBJ2-7; 11 bases line up with TRBD1. J was trimmed by 3 bases and V by 5 bases; bases with no gene match: 6. This CDR3 has 15 amino acids. CDR1 and CDR2 from the germline V gene are MNHEY and SMNVEV (reference sequence). This chain's CDR3 is CASSLRGTGGYEQYF. In DNA form, the CDR3 reads TGTGCCAGCAGTCTCAGGGGGACAGGGGGCTACGAGCAGTACTTC.

J is TRBJ1-4 and V is TRBV4-3, with 11 bases fitting TRBD1. V was pared by 0 bases and J by 8 bases, with 5 bases of the junction left unmatched. The germline V gene has CDR1 LGHNA and CDR2 YSLEER. The CDR3 has 16 amino acids. CDR3: CASSQEGGTGGEKLFF. In nucleotides, the CDR3 is TGCGCCAGCAGCCAAGAAGGGGGGACAGGGGGAGAAAAACTGTTTTTT.

This clone is a singleton in its sample. The chain is built from TRBV4-1 and TRBJ2-4; TRBD2 matches 11 bases. V gave up 1 base and J gave up 0 bases; unmatched junction bases: 5. This CDR3 region has 18 residues. Germline CDR1 reads MGHRA; CDR2 reads YSYEKL. The CDR3 reads CASSQGLAGTLAKNIQYF. CDR3 in DNA: TGCGCCAGCAGCCAAGGACTAGCGGGGACCCTAGCCAAAAACATTCAGTACTTC.

The sample holds one count of this clone. The V and J genes are TRBV5-1 and TRBJ1-1; D may be TRBD1 (5 bases). CDR1 SGHRS and CDR2 YFSETQ come from the germline V gene. This CDR3 has 16 residues. V dropped 4 bases and J dropped 2 bases, with 18 bases sitting between them. For the CDR3, the DNA is TGCGCCAGCAGCCCAGAGTCTTTAGGGGTTAACACTGAAGCTTTCTTT. This sequence encodes CASSPESLGVNTEAFF. Filled out from reference TRBV5-1 and TRBJ1-1, the complete variable domain reads KAGVTQTPRYLIKTRGQQVTLSCSPISGHRSVSWYQQTPGQGLQFLFEYFSETQRNKGNFPGRFSGRQFSNSRSEMNVSTLELGDSALYLCASSPESLGVNTEAFFGQGTRLTVV.